A single sample is the source of the 20 T cell receptor beta chains below, sequenced in a study of CD8 T cells in Susac syndrome. With random hexamers, reverse transcription was performed on roughly 0.5 to 1 ug of RNA. TCRdb used MiXCR to reprocess the immunoSEQ multiplex PCR reads, holding one entry per CDR3 protein. The table lists some 120,000 distinct CDR3 sequences, around 92% of them singletons. The sample consisted of CD8+ T cells from PBMCs. Every receptor here comes from a human donor in good health.

The chain carries TRBV12-3 or TRBV12-4 and TRBJ1-2; D may be TRBD1 (5 bases). CDR3 length equals 13 residues. V was cut by 7 bases and J by 5 bases, with 14 bases left in between. CDR3 sequence reads: CASNVLGEYGYTF. CDR3 coding DNA: TGTGCCAGCAATGTATTGGGGGAGTATGGCTACACCTTC.

The V call is TRBV7-3, the J call TRBJ2-3, with D hard to call. CDR3 size: 13 residues. With 2 bases removed from V and 2 bases from J, the gap between germline ends came to 5 bases. Germline lookup yields CDR1 SGHTA and CDR2 FQGTGA. The CDR3 loop reads CASSLGYTDTQYF. CDR3 nucleotide sequence: TGTGCCAGCAGCTTAGGGTACACAGATACGCAGTATTTT.

This sequence joins TRBV5-1 and TRBJ2-1; perhaps TRBD1 as D (6 bases). CDR1 SGHRS and CDR2 YFSETQ come from the germline V gene. The V and J ends lost 5 bases and 3 bases respectively, with 18 bases between them. The CDR3 runs to 16 residues. This chain's CDR3 is CASSSPEGGSYNEQFF. CDR3 in DNA: TGCGCCAGCAGTTCGCCCGAAGGGGGTAGCTACAATGAGCAGTTCTTC.

This chain joins TRBV5-7 and TRBJ2-5, with 11 bases aligning to TRBD2. TRBV5-7 counts as an open reading frame of uncertain function. The CDR3 has 16 amino acids. Trimming removed 6 bases from V and 6 bases from J; junction bases left unmatched: 13. The CDR3 DNA follows: TGTGCCAGCACCCGAAGGGCTAGCGGGGGGAATCAGACCCAGTACTTC. This sequence encodes CASTRRASGGNQTQYF.

The chain joins TRBV29-1 to TRBJ2-1; D tentatively fits TRBD1 or TRBD2 (5 bases each). The CDR3 has 13 residues. Germline CDR1 and CDR2: SQVTM and ANQGSEA. CDR3 protein: CSFRDGRYNEQFF. The CDR3 DNA reads as TGCAGTTTTAGGGACGGTCGGTACAATGAGCAGTTCTTC.

The chain has TRBV19 and TRBJ2-5; D ambiguous. Trimming left V 1 base short and J 1 base short, with 13 bases between. The CDR3 length is 16 residues. The germline V gene has CDR1 LNHDA and CDR2 SQIVND (reference sequence). The CDR3 DNA reads TGTGCCAGTAGTATAGCAGCAGGTCCCCCCCAAGAGACCCAGTACTTC. Translating gives CASSIAAGPPQETQYF. The full variable domain, its missing parts supplied by reference TRBV19 and TRBJ2-5, is DGGITQSPKYLFRKEGQNVTLSCEQNLNHDAMYWYRQDPGQGLRLIYYSQIVNDFQKGDIAEGYSVSREKKESFPLTVTSAQKNPTAFYLCASSIAAGPPQETQYFGPGTRLLVL.

The rearrangement links TRBV6-2 or TRBV6-3 to TRBJ2-7; a possible D gene is TRBD1 (7 bases). This CDR3 spans 14 amino acids. With 8 bases removed from V and 4 bases from J, the gap between germline ends came to 18 bases. Germline CDR1 and CDR2: MNHEY and SVGEGT. Here the CDR3 DNA reads TGTGCCAGCCTCAGGGGCAGGGGGACTTACGAGCAGTACTTC. This translates into CASLRGRGTYEQYF.

The table lists this clonotype with a count of one. The chain carries TRBV19 and TRBJ1-2; perhaps TRBD1 as D (6 bases). V lost 3 bases and J lost 2, with 13 bases in between. The CDR3 spans 15 residues. Germline assignment: CDR1 LNHDA and CDR2 SQIVND (reference sequence). This chain's CDR3 is CASSILQGNNYGYTF. The CDR3 bases are TGTGCCAGTAGTATTCTGCAGGGGAACAACTATGGCTACACCTTC. Full variable domain (missing parts from reference TRBV19 and TRBJ1-2): DGGITQSPKYLFRKEGQNVTLSCEQNLNHDAMYWYRQDPGQGLRLIYYSQIVNDFQKGDIAEGYSVSREKKESFPLTVTSAQKNPTAFYLCASSILQGNNYGYTFGSGTRLTVV.

The gene calls are TRBV20-1 and TRBJ1-1; weak D call: TRBD1 (6 bases). With 4 bases removed from V and 0 bases from J, the gap between germline ends came to 12 bases. CDR1 is DFQATT, CDR2 SNEGSKA, per germline (reference sequence). There are 14 residues in the CDR3. The CDR3 DNA follows: TGCAGTGCTAACCCGGGACAAATGAACACTGAAGCTTTCTTT. Protein product: CSANPGQMNTEAFF.

This clonotype has just a few counts. CDR3 coding DNA: TGTGCCAGTAGTAGGACTAGCGGCTCCTACAATGAGCAGTTCTTC. Encoded protein: CASSRTSGSYNEQFF. V and J are TRBV19 and TRBJ2-1; 10 nucleotides line up with TRBD2. Germline-derived CDR1 and CDR2 are LNHDA and SQIVND (reference sequence). The V gene end was trimmed by 4 bases and the J gene end by 0 bases; junction bases not matched to a gene: 0. CDR3 length equals 15 residues.

The sample holds one count of this clonotype. The chain recombines TRBV12-5 with TRBJ1-5; D gene ambiguous. The CDR3 consists of 11 residues. Germline CDR1 reads LGHNT; CDR2 reads FRNRAP. V was cut by 3 bases and J by 5 bases, with 2 bases left in between. The CDR3 sequence: CASGFDQPQHF. The CDR3 DNA sequence: TGTGCTAGTGGTTTTGATCAGCCCCAGCATTTT. Supplemented by reference TRBV12-5 and TRBJ1-5, the full variable domain reads DARVTQTPRHKVTEMGQEVTMRCQPILGHNTVFWYRQTMMQGLELLAYFRNRAPLDDSGMPKDRFSAEMPDATLATLKIQPSEPRDSAVYFCASGFDQPQHFGDGTRLSIL.

The rearrangement joins TRBV7-3 to TRBJ2-1; D remains unclear. Trimming stripped 6 bases from V and 7 bases from J, with 10 bases between. CDR3 size: 12 residues. Germline CDR1 is SGHTA and CDR2 is FQGTGA. CDR3 DNA: TGTGCCAGCAGGGGTCGCTCGAATGAGCAGTTCTTC. Translated, it gives CASRGRSNEQFF.

The V call is TRBV20-1, the J call TRBJ2-7; 11 bases line up with TRBD2. The CDR3 covers 15 residues. CDR1 and CDR2 from the germline V gene are DFQATT and SNEGSKA (reference sequence). V shed 2 bases, J shed 2 bases, and the junction held 5 bases outside the gene matches. The CDR3: CSARSRLAGPYEQYF. The CDR3 DNA reads TGCAGTGCTAGATCAAGACTAGCGGGACCCTACGAGCAGTACTTC.

The chain employs TRBV5-5 and TRBJ2-2; a weak D match, TRBD2 (5 bases). The V end was cut by 1 base, the J end by 0 bases, with 10 bases between. The CDR3 is 16 amino acids. CDR1 and CDR2 from the germline V gene are SGHKS and YYEKEE (reference sequence). CDR3 DNA: TGTGCCAGCAGCTTGCGGTGGGAGTCGAACACCGGGGAGCTGTTTTTT. Its protein is CASSLRWESNTGELFF.

This clonotype was seen a handful of times. A read error may produce the germline difference seen at one junction end. The chain employs TRBV12-3 or TRBV12-4 and TRBJ1-2; D ambiguous. CDR3 length equals 12 residues. CDR3 nucleotides: TGTGCCAACAGTAGGACTGACGGTGGCTACACCTTC. Encoded protein: CANSRTDGGYTF.

The chain uses TRBV7-9 and TRBJ2-7; 13 nucleotides line up with TRBD2. This CDR3 is 15 amino acids long. The germline V gene encodes CDR1 SEHNR and CDR2 FQNEAQ (reference sequence). V was clipped by 1 base and J by 7 bases; unmatched bases: 4. Here the CDR3 DNA reads TGTGCCAGCAGCTTAGAGGGGACTAGCGGGATTGAGCAGTACTTC. This gives the protein CASSLEGTSGIEQYF.

DNA for the CDR3: TGCGCCAGCAGCCAAGATAGTCCGCTGGGACGAGCAGATACGCAGTATTTT. Amino acids: CASSQDSPLGRADTQYF. The V gene is TRBV4-1, the J gene TRBJ2-3, with D perhaps matching TRBD1 or TRBD2 (5 bases each). V gave up 0 bases and J gave up 4 bases, with 17 bases separating them. The CDR3 contains 17 residues. Germline V gene data show CDR1 as MGHRA and CDR2 as YSYEKL.

This chain links TRBV4-1 with TRBJ1-5, with D tentatively TRBD1 (5 bases). V lost 0 bases and J lost 10, with 10 bases in between. The CDR3 consists of 13 residues. Per germline, CDR1 MGHRA and CDR2 YSYEKL. The DNA of the CDR3 is TGCGCCAGCAGCCAAGATGCTGGGGGTCCCCAGCATTTT. This translates into CASSQDAGGPQHF.

This clonotype was counted once. The V gene is TRBV15, the J gene TRBJ1-2; D gene uncertain. The CDR3 covers 13 residues. The ends were cut back, 3 bases at V and 3 bases at J, with 8 bases in the middle. Germline-derived CDR1 and CDR2 are LNHNV and YYDKDF (reference sequence). The CDR3 DNA reads as TGTGCCACCAGCAGGGGAGGCGACTATGGCTACACCTTC. This translates into CATSRGGDYGYTF.

This clonotype was recorded once. The chain has TRBV7-2 and TRBJ1-3; 7 bases line up with TRBD1. Trimming at V came to 5 bases and at J to 0 bases, leaving 13 bases not matched to a gene. This CDR3 region has 18 residues. Germline CDR1 SGHTA, CDR2 FQGNSA. CDR3 sequence: CASSPGLTGSYSGNTIYF. The CDR3 region has the DNA TGTGCCAGCAGCCCTGGGCTGACAGGGAGTTACTCTGGAAACACCATATATTTT.